What follows are 25 T cell receptor beta chains derived from one specimen sequenced in a study of shared clonotypes between healthy human individuals. Produced via immunoSEQ multiplex PCR; TCRdb's table is partial and in-frame only. Of about 960,000 clones detected, 70% to 85% appear once; the ten largest clones hold around 1.4%. Sequencing was done on a sample of memory CD4+ T cells sorted from blood. Sample subset: CD45RA-negative fraction. Every receptor here comes from a man aged 18-30 years in good health.

The genes are TRBV6-6 and TRBJ2-7, with D possibly called TRBD1 or TRBD2 (5 bases each). The germline V gene encodes CDR1 MNHNY and CDR2 SVGAGI (reference sequence). This CDR3 has 15 residues. The germline V and J ends were trimmed by 5 bases and 4 bases, with 18 bases remaining between them. The CDR3 loop reads CASSPGAQGAYEQYF. The CDR3 nucleotides read TGTGCCAGCAGTCCCGGGGCCCAGGGAGCGTACGAGCAGTACTTC.

The rearrangement links TRBV2 to TRBJ1-5; the D gene is possibly TRBD1 (6 bases). Germline CDR1 and CDR2: SNHLY and FYNNEI. Trimming pared 4 bases from V and 3 bases from J, leaving 10 bases between. The CDR3 is made up of 14 amino acids. The CDR3 loop is CASSAGQNNQPQHF. The CDR3 region has the DNA TGTGCCAGCAGTGCCGGACAGAACAATCAGCCCCAGCATTTT.

As DNA, the CDR3 is TGTGCCAGCAGCTCCTCCCTCGATTTACTAGCGGGAGGAGCCCAAGAGACCCAGTACTTC. Its protein is CASSSSLDLLAGGAQETQYF. This chain joins TRBV5-4 and TRBJ2-5; 12 nucleotides align to TRBD2. The CDR3 length is 20 residues. J gave up 1 base and V 3 bases, and 16 bases lay outside the gene matches. Germline values: CDR1 SGHNT, CDR2 YYREEE (reference sequence). Combining the CDR3 with reference TRBV5-4 and TRBJ2-5 gives the whole variable domain ETGVTQSPTHLIKTRGQQVTLRCSSQSGHNTVSWYQQALGQGPQFIFQYYREEENGRGNFPPRFSGLQFPNYSSELNVNALELDDSALYLCASSSSLDLLAGGAQETQYFGPGTRLLVL.

V and J are TRBV2 and TRBJ1-2; D gene ambiguous. The CDR3 extends over 13 amino acids. The germline V gene has CDR1 SNHLY and CDR2 FYNNEI. V was clipped by 3 bases and J by 3 bases, with 8 bases between them. The CDR3 spells CASSDLADYGYTF. The CDR3 DNA reads as TGTGCCAGCAGTGATCTTGCAGACTATGGCTACACCTTC.

The chain is built from TRBV19 and TRBJ1-5; 8 positions agree with TRBD1. The CDR3 runs to 13 residues. Per the germline V gene, CDR1 is LNHDA and CDR2 is SQIVND (reference sequence). The trim removed 5 bases at V and 7 bases at J, leaving 4 bases unmatched. The CDR3 sequence is CASSLQGAQPQHF. In DNA, the CDR3 is TGTGCCAGTAGTCTTCAGGGGGCCCAGCCCCAGCATTTT.

CDR3 residues: CAWNQGGTTEAFF. In DNA, the CDR3 is TGTGCCTGGAATCAGGGAGGGACCACTGAAGCTTTCTTT. The chain carries TRBV30 and TRBJ1-1; D is perhaps TRBD1 (5 bases). Germline-derived CDR1 and CDR2 are GTSNPN and SVGIG (reference sequence). The V end was cut by 4 bases, the J end by 4 bases, with 13 bases between. The length of the CDR3 is 13 residues.

V gene TRBV9 combines with J gene TRBJ2-7; D perhaps matches TRBD1 (7 bases). Germline V gene sequence: CDR1 SGDLS, CDR2 YYNGEE. This CDR3 region has 15 residues. V lost 0 bases and J 7 bases, leaving 17 bases between the germline ends. The CDR3 sequence is CASSVGPAGGGEQYF. The CDR3, as DNA: TGTGCCAGCAGCGTAGGTCCGGCAGGGGGAGGTGAGCAGTACTTC.

This clone was recorded once. In nucleotides, the CDR3 is TGTGCCAGCAGTGTAGGACTTTCATCCTACGAGCAGTACTTC. Translation: CASSVGLSSYEQYF. V and J are TRBV6-1 and TRBJ2-7, with D possibly being TRBD2 (5 bases). V lost 4 bases and J lost 1, with 11 bases in between. Germline V gives CDR1 MNHNS, CDR2 SASEGT. The CDR3 contains 14 residues.

The V call is TRBV7-8, the J call TRBJ2-1; 9 bases align to TRBD2. V lost 5 bases and J lost 0; bases outside the gene matches: 2. This CDR3 has 15 residues. Germline CDR1 and CDR2: SGHVS and FQNEAQ. The chain's CDR3 is CASSLREGSYNEQFF. CDR3 DNA sequence: TGTGCCAGCAGCCTGCGGGAGGGCTCCTACAATGAGCAGTTCTTC. Looking up the rest from reference TRBV7-8 and TRBJ2-1 gives the full variable domain: GAGVSQSPRYKVAKRGQDVALRCDPISGHVSLFWYQQALGQGPEFLTYFQNEAQLDKSGLPSDRFFAERPEGSVSTLKIQRTQQEDSAVYLCASSLREGSYNEQFFGPGTRLTVL.

The chain is built from TRBV9 and TRBJ2-7; the match to TRBD1 covers 10 bases. The CDR3 length is 15 residues. The germline V gene has CDR1 SGDLS and CDR2 YYNGEE. V shed 5 bases, J shed 5 bases, and the junction held 10 bases outside the gene matches. This CDR3 is CASSSAGTGVNEQYF. CDR3 in DNA: TGTGCCAGCAGTTCCGCCGGGACAGGGGTGAACGAGCAGTACTTC.

There are a few counts of this clone. Other DNA sequences in the same sample also yield this CDR3. The chain carries TRBV18 and TRBJ1-1, with TRBD1 identical over 11 bases. CDR1 KGHSH and CDR2 LQKENI come from the germline V gene. The CDR3 totals 14 residues. V trimming: 3 bases; J trimming: 4 bases; junction bases outside the gene matches: 1. CDR3 in DNA: TGTGCCAGCTCACCGGGACAGGGGGTCACTGAAGCTTTCTTT. Amino acids: CASSPGQGVTEAFF.

This clone has at least ten counts. V and J are TRBV6-1 and TRBJ2-3, with TRBD1 matching over 10 bases. The germline gives CDR1 MNHNS, CDR2 SASEGT. With 3 bases clipped from V and 3 bases from J, the junction kept 9 bases outside the gene matches. The CDR3 consists of 17 residues. CDR3 sequence: CASSDNLGQGVTDTQYF. Here the CDR3 DNA reads TGTGCCAGCAGTGATAATTTAGGACAGGGGGTAACAGATACGCAGTATTTT.

V gene TRBV5-4 combines with J gene TRBJ2-3, with TRBD2 matching over 8 bases. Germline lookup yields CDR1 SGHNT and CDR2 YYREEE (reference sequence). The junction had 6 bases not matched to a gene; V was cut back by 3 bases and J by 6 bases. CDR3 length: 14 residues. The CDR3 coding sequence is TGTGCCAGCAGCTCTGGACTAGCATCCGATACGCAGTATTTT. This sequence encodes CASSSGLASDTQYF.

The J gene is TRBJ2-5, the V gene TRBV5-6, with D possibly TRBD2 on 5 matching bases. The CDR3 sequence is 14 residues long. From germline, CDR1 is SGHDT and CDR2 YYEEEE. Deletions cut 3 bases from V and 5 bases from J, with 14 bases between. CDR3 coding DNA: TGTGCCAGCAGCTCCTCCCGGGGTAGCGAGACCCAGTACTTC. Translating gives CASSSSRGSETQYF.

A word on this clone: Additional DNA sequences in this sample encode the identical CDR3. This chain uses TRBV7-2 with TRBJ1-5; TRBD1 might be the D (6 bases). V lost 2 bases and J 2 bases, leaving 7 bases between the germline ends. Looked up from germline, CDR1 is SGHTA and CDR2 is FQGNSA. This CDR3 has 14 amino acids. The CDR3 DNA follows: TGTGCCAGCAGCTTAAGACAGGGCAATCAGCCCCAGCATTTT. Translation gives CASSLRQGNQPQHF.

The rearrangement uses TRBV4-3 and TRBJ2-3; 9 nucleotides line up with TRBD2. The ends lost 0 bases at V and 2 bases at J; junction bases unmatched: 6. Germline CDR1 is LGHNA and CDR2 is YSLEER. CDR3 size: 17 residues. For the CDR3, the DNA is TGCGCCAGCAGCCAAGATTGGCGGGAGGGAGCCACAGATACGCAGTATTTT. Amino acids: CASSQDWREGATDTQYF.

On this clone: Other DNA sequences of this sample code for an identical CDR3. The chain couples TRBV2 to TRBJ1-1, with no clear D. V was trimmed by 2 bases and J by 1 base, leaving 5 bases between them. Germline-derived CDR1 and CDR2 are SNHLY and FYNNEI. CDR3 length equals 13 residues. The chain's CDR3 is CASSELGNTEAFF. As DNA, the CDR3 is TGTGCCAGCAGTGAACTTGGGAACACTGAAGCTTTCTTT.

This sequence joins TRBV9 and TRBJ1-6; TRBD1 is a possible D gene (5 bases). V lost 0 bases, J lost 7 bases, and 20 bases lay in between. Germline CDR1 and CDR2: SGDLS and YYNGEE. CDR3 size: 18 residues. CDR3 in amino acids: CASSVGVSAGTPNSPLHF. In DNA form, the CDR3 reads TGTGCCAGCAGCGTAGGGGTTTCGGCGGGGACTCCCAATTCACCCCTCCACTTT.

This chain joins TRBV5-6 and TRBJ1-2; no definite D call. The V and J ends lost 2 bases and 8 bases respectively, with 16 bases between them. Per the germline V gene, CDR1 is SGHDT and CDR2 is YYEEEE. CDR3 size: 14 residues. In DNA, the CDR3 is TGTGCCAGCAGCTTACCGGCCTCCCCCGAGGGCTACACCTTC. Amino acids: CASSLPASPEGYTF.

J is TRBJ2-3 and V is TRBV2, with D possibly being TRBD1 (6 bases). The CDR3 totals 14 residues. Germline-derived CDR1 and CDR2 are SNHLY and FYNNEI. V lost 5 bases and J 3 bases, leaving 12 bases between the germline ends. The CDR3 reads CASSLQGRTDTQYF. The CDR3 nucleotides read TGTGCCAGCAGTCTACAGGGTCGGACAGATACGCAGTATTTT.

This clone was recorded once. The chain recombines TRBV30 with TRBJ2-3; D could derive from TRBD1 or TRBD2 (5 bases each). The V gene's germline CDR1 is GTSNPN and CDR2 SVGIG (reference sequence). This CDR3 comprises 12 residues. The V end lost 1 base, the J end lost 7 bases, and 9 bases lay between the germline ends. The CDR3 DNA is TGTGCCTGGAGTGGGGACGGGAATACGCAGTATTTT. This codes for CAWSGDGNTQYF.

The V gene is TRBV2, the J gene TRBJ2-1, with D tentatively TRBD2 (6 bases). The V end was cut by 11 bases, the J end by 2 bases, with 13 bases between. Germline V gene lookup returns CDR1 SNHLY and CDR2 FYNNEI. The CDR3 is 13 residues long. CDR3 sequence: CAGGWQPYNEQFF. In DNA, the CDR3 is TGTGCCGGGGGGTGGCAGCCCTACAATGAGCAGTTCTTC.

The chain is built from TRBV5-6 and TRBJ2-7; D remains ambiguous. Trimming pared 0 bases from V and 5 bases from J, leaving 9 bases between. In germline, CDR1 is SGHDT, CDR2 YYEEEE. This CDR3 is built from 13 residues. CDR3 amino acids: CASSLGNTHEQYF. CDR3 DNA sequence: TGTGCCAGCAGCTTGGGTAATACCCACGAGCAGTACTTC.

As concerns this clone: The sample carries other DNA sequences with the same CDR3. This rearrangement joins TRBV7-9 to TRBJ2-1; no clear D gene. The V gene's germline CDR1 is SEHNR and CDR2 FQNEAQ (reference sequence). There are 15 residues in the CDR3. The germline V and J ends were trimmed by 2 bases and 0 bases, with 8 bases remaining between them. CDR3 sequence: CASSLSGSSYNEQFF. CDR3 in DNA: TGTGCCAGCAGCTTATCAGGTAGCTCCTACAATGAGCAGTTCTTC.

In this sample, this clone turned up once. This sequence joins TRBV10-3 and TRBJ1-6; weak D call: TRBD1 (5 bases). The CDR3 length is 15 residues. Per germline, CDR1 ENHRY and CDR2 SYGVKD. Trimming removed 2 bases at V and 5 bases at J, with 10 bases between. The CDR3, as DNA: TGTGCCATCAGTGAGGGGGCAGAAAATAATTCACCCCTCCACTTT. Amino acids: CAISEGAENNSPLHF.